The table lists the clone carrying this T cell receptor beta chain with many counts. The CDR3 has 13 amino acids. Germline V lookup: CDR1 WSHSY, CDR2 SAAADI. V was shortened by 7 bases and J by 0 bases, with 8 bases between the two germline ends. This record belongs to a study of shared clonotypes between healthy human individuals. Profiled with immunoSEQ multiplex PCR; TCRdb holds only in-frame clones, not every one. The data show nearly 750,000 clones, roughly 72% seen once. The origin of this receptor is a woman in her twenties or thirties in good health. J is TRBJ2-3 and V is TRBV10-2, with no clear D. Source material: memory CD4+ T cells sorted from blood. Subset noted: CD45RA-negative fraction. CDR3 sequence: CASKLTSTDTQYF. CDR3 bases: TGCGCCAGCAAACTGACTAGCACAGATACGCAGTATTTT.